Below are 19 T cell receptor beta chains sequenced from a single sample in a study of shared clonotypes between healthy human individuals (dated by TCRdb to the early 2020s). The method was the immunoSEQ multiplex PCR assay. The table was pulled from immuneACCESS by TCRdb, which kept in-frame rearrangements only. Such tables lose some clones; where checked, under half of the loss comes from unresolved V genes, and the rest has no known cause. The sample profile shows about 2.1 million clones; 93% of them were found once. The ten largest clones add up to around 1.7% of the sample. CD8 naive samples were obtained by positive selection for CCR7 among CD45RO-negative cells, yielding a CD45RA+CCR7+ population from which TemRA cells were excluded. The specimen was naive CD8+ T cells from PBMCs. Per the publication, the cell subset or site label means: CD45RA+CCR7+. All receptors derive from a man between 18 and 29 years old in good health. Some clones in this sample may be carry-over from other donors' samples.

The CDR3 sequence: CASSPPVQETQYF. CDR3 DNA sequence: TGTGCCAGCAGCCCCCCCGTCCAAGAGACCCAGTACTTC. This chain joins TRBV7-6 and TRBJ2-5; D gene unclear. Deletions cut 5 bases from V and 1 base from J, with 8 bases between. Germline-derived CDR1 and CDR2 are SGHVS and FNYEAQ. The CDR3 contains 13 residues.

The chain links TRBV9 to TRBJ1-2, with D perhaps matching TRBD1 (5 bases). V lost 4 bases, J lost 2 bases, and 18 bases lay in between. Germline V gives CDR1 SGDLS, CDR2 YYNGEE. The length of the CDR3 is 16 residues. CDR3 residues: CASSPRSLGVNYGYTF. As DNA, the CDR3 is TGTGCCAGCAGCCCCCGGTCTCTAGGGGTGAACTATGGCTACACCTTC.

J is TRBJ2-2 and V is TRBV7-9; 9 nucleotides align to TRBD1. This CDR3 comprises 14 residues. CDR1 is SEHNR and CDR2 is FQNEAQ in the germline V gene (reference sequence). V was clipped by 8 bases and J by 5 bases; unmatched bases: 6. DNA of the CDR3: TGTGCCAGCGTAGACAGGGGGAAGACCGGGGAGCTGTTTTTT. This codes for CASVDRGKTGELFF.

V and J are TRBV27 and TRBJ2-1; D may be TRBD1 or TRBD2 (5 bases each). The V end was cut by 8 bases, the J end by 1 base, with 15 bases between. Germline V gene sequence: CDR1 MNHEY, CDR2 SMNVEV (reference sequence). The CDR3 extends over 15 amino acids. In nucleotides, the CDR3 is TGTGCCAGCGGGGGACCAATGGGGTCCTACAATGAGCAGTTCTTC. Translated, it gives CASGGPMGSYNEQFF.

The V and J genes are TRBV7-9 and TRBJ2-5; 7 bases match TRBD1. Per the germline V gene, CDR1 is SEHNR and CDR2 is FQNEAQ (reference sequence). This CDR3 is built from 16 residues. J lost 4 bases, V lost 5 bases, and 13 bases had no gene match. The CDR3 nucleotides are TGTGCCAGCAGCCCCAGGAGGAGAGCAGGGGGAGAGACCCAGTACTTC. It specifies CASSPRRRAGGETQYF.

The chain is built from TRBV12-5 and TRBJ2-1; D unclear. The germline V gene encodes CDR1 LGHNT and CDR2 FRNRAP. The CDR3 covers 15 residues. Trimming pared 5 bases from V and 2 bases from J, leaving 13 bases between. The CDR3 DNA follows: TGTGCTAGTGGTGAAGGGTCGCGTACCTACAATGAGCAGTTCTTC. Its translation: CASGEGSRTYNEQFF.

V usage is TRBV7-2 and J usage is TRBJ2-2, with D perhaps TRBD2 (5 bases). The V end was cut by 2 bases, the J end by 3 bases, with 19 bases between. CDR3 size: 18 residues. The germline CDR1 and CDR2 sequences are SGHTA and FQGNSA. The CDR3 nucleotides are TGTGCCAGCAGCTTAATCTCCCCTGGACTGACCCACACCGGGGAGCTGTTTTTT. Translating gives CASSLISPGLTHTGELFF.

This clone was counted a single time. The chain combines TRBV5-6 with TRBJ1-2; possible D gene TRBD1, 6 bases. The germline V gene has CDR1 SGHDT and CDR2 YYEEEE. The V end was cut by 4 bases, the J end by 13 bases, with 23 bases between. This CDR3 is 14 amino acids long. CDR3 protein: CASSPRGALPRSTF. The CDR3 DNA reads as TGTGCCAGCAGCCCCCGGGGGGCGCTCCCTAGAAGCACCTTC.

V gene TRBV27 combines with J gene TRBJ2-7; D is perhaps TRBD1 (6 bases). This CDR3 contains 15 residues. Germline assignment: CDR1 MNHEY and CDR2 SMNVEV (reference sequence). The V and J ends lost 4 bases and 3 bases respectively, with 16 bases between them. The CDR3 DNA reads as TGTGCCAGCAGTTCCCTAGGGGGTGATGGCTACGAGCAGTACTTC. As protein: CASSSLGGDGYEQYF.

About this clone itself: Other DNA sequences within the sample encode an identical CDR3. Here the CDR3 DNA reads TGTGCCAGCAGCTTAGCCCCGAACACCGGGGAGCTGTTTTTT. It yields the protein CASSLAPNTGELFF. The V gene is TRBV7-9, the J gene TRBJ2-2; D not resolved. Germline lookup yields CDR1 SEHNR and CDR2 FQNEAQ (reference sequence). The length of the CDR3 is 14 residues. V was cut by 0 bases and J by 0 bases, with 2 bases left in between. Based on the CDR3 plus reference TRBV7-9 and TRBJ2-2, the full variable domain is DTGVSQNPRHKITKRGQNVTFRCDPISEHNRLYWYRQTLGQGPEFLTYFQNEAQLEKSRLLSDRFSAERPKGSFSTLEIQRTEQGDSAMYLCASSLAPNTGELFFGEGSRLTVL.

The chain uses TRBV10-3 and TRBJ2-5; 8 nucleotides align to TRBD2. The CDR3 extends over 15 amino acids. V shed 4 bases, J shed 1 base, and the junction held 5 bases outside the gene matches. Germline CDR1 reads ENHRY; CDR2 reads SYGVKD. The CDR3 nucleotides read TGTGCCATCAGTGGAATAGCGGGAAGCCAAGAGACCCAGTACTTC. As protein: CAISGIAGSQETQYF.

The chain has TRBV9 and TRBJ2-2; no definite D call. Trimming removed 2 bases from V and 2 bases from J, with 16 bases in between. CDR3 length: 17 residues. CDR1 is SGDLS and CDR2 is YYNGEE in the germline V gene. This CDR3 reads CASSVSQIQTNTGELFF. The CDR3 DNA is TGTGCCAGCAGCGTGAGCCAGATACAAACCAACACCGGGGAGCTGTTTTTT.

The J gene is TRBJ1-2, the V gene TRBV7-2, with a possible D match to TRBD1 (5 bases). Germline CDR1 is SGHTA and CDR2 is FQGNSA. The CDR3 is 13 amino acids. Trimming took 0 bases from V and 8 from J, leaving 10 bases between them. CDR3 in DNA: TGTGCCAGCAGCTTAGCGCTAGGGGTAGGCTACACCTTC. It codes for CASSLALGVGYTF. Filled out from reference TRBV7-2 and TRBJ1-2, the complete variable domain reads GAGVSQSPSNKVTEKGKDVELRCDPISGHTALYWYRQSLGQGLEFLIYFQGNSAPDKSGLPSDRFSAERTGGSVSTLTIQRTQQEDSAVYLCASSLALGVGYTFGSGTRLTVV.

The chain has TRBV7-8 and TRBJ2-7; TRBD2 agrees at 8 bases. The CDR3 totals 14 residues. Trimming at V came to 3 bases and at J to 3 bases, leaving 4 bases not matched to a gene. CDR1 and CDR2 (germline): SGHVS, FQNEAQ. The CDR3 coding sequence is TGTGCCAGCAGCTTGCTGACTAGCGACTACGAGCAGTACTTC. It codes for CASSLLTSDYEQYF.

This clone was counted a few times. This same CDR3 is encoded by further DNA sequences in the sample. This chain uses TRBV7-9 with TRBJ2-2, with D unresolved. There are 11 residues in the CDR3. Looked up from germline, CDR1 is SEHNR and CDR2 is FQNEAQ (reference sequence). V gave up 5 bases and J gave up 5 bases, with 3 bases separating them. The CDR3 reads CASSPTGELFF. CDR3 DNA sequence: TGTGCCAGCAGCCCGACCGGGGAGCTGTTTTTT.

The chain combines TRBV28 with TRBJ1-5; D remains unclear. The V and J ends lost 9 bases and 7 bases respectively, with 16 bases between them. The length of the CDR3 is 13 residues. CDR1 MDHEN and CDR2 SYDVKM come from the germline V gene. CDR3 nucleotide sequence: TGTGCCAGTGGATGGAGGGAAGAACAGCCCCAGCATTTT. Its protein product is CASGWREEQPQHF.

The chain is built from TRBV4-1 and TRBJ2-1; 7 nucleotides line up with TRBD1. CDR1 MGHRA and CDR2 YSYEKL come from the germline V gene. The V and J ends lost 2 bases and 8 bases, in that order; junction bases with no gene match: 9. The CDR3 is 15 amino acids. The CDR3 is CASSQLRQGIYEQFF. Here the CDR3 DNA reads TGCGCCAGCAGCCAATTGAGACAGGGTATCTATGAGCAGTTCTTC.

The J gene is TRBJ2-3, the V gene TRBV27; 10 nucleotides align to TRBD2. The CDR3 consists of 17 residues. Germline V lookup: CDR1 MNHEY, CDR2 SMNVEV (reference sequence). The V and J ends lost 8 bases and 6 bases, in that order; junction bases with no gene match: 17. CDR3 nucleotides: TGTGCCAGCTCCTCACTAGCGGGAACCCATCTTCCCGATACGCAGTATTTT. Its protein product is CASSSLAGTHLPDTQYF.

In its sample, this clone was seen once. The V gene is TRBV12-1, the J gene TRBJ2-3; the DNA was not compared with TRBD2, the D call given in the table. TRBV12-1 is an annotated pseudogene. There are 13 residues in the CDR3. CDR3 DNA sequence: TGTGCCAGCAGCGTATATAGCACAGATACGCAGTATTTT. It encodes CASSVYSTDTQYF.